A single TCR beta chain is shown here with its context. Its cognate antigen is unknown. The donors were members of the validation cohort comprising approximately 110 subjects, separate from the roughly 650-subject first cohort. The record originates from a study of cytomegalovirus exposure and HLA in healthy donors. Unmatched junction bases numbered 8, after V lost 5 bases and J lost 2 bases. Germline assignment: CDR1 MNHEY and CDR2 SMNVEV (reference sequence). This CDR3 has 16 residues. Repertoires were generated with immunoSEQ multiplex PCR, while TCRdb's copy carries only in-frame clones and drops some. The table shows more than 300,000 clones, with 86% occurring only once. Findings and caveats of the study: A classifier reportedly called cytomegalovirus status with high sensitivity and specificity. Associated with cytomegalovirus, according to the listing, were 150 to 200 TCR beta chains.

The source material was PBMCs. V gene TRBV27 combines with J gene TRBJ2-3, with TRBD2 matching 9 bases. The TCR comes from a young woman in good health and CMV-seronegative. CDR3 region: CASSDLAGAPTDTQYF. In DNA, the CDR3 is TGTGCCAGCAGTGACTTAGCGGGGGCACCCACAGATACGCAGTATTTT.